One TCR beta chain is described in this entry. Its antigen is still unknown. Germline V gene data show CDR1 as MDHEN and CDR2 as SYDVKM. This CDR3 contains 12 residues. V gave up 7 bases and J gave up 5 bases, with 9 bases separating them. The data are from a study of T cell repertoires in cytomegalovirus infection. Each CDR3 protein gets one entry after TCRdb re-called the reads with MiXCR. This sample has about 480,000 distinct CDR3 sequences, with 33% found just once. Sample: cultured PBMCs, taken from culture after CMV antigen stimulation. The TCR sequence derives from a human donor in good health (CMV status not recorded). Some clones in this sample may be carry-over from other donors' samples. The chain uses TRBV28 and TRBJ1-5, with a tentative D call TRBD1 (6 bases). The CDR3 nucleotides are TGTGCCAGCACCCAGGGGCATCAGCCCCAGCATTTT. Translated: CASTQGHQPQHF.